The source of this TCR beta chain is a study of cytotoxic CD8 clonotypes in ibrutinib-treated CLL. For the study at large: By median around 74 months, roughly 12 had progressed and about 15 stayed remitted; responses had been 2 complete and approximately 24 partial.

Study-level points and caveats: On treatment, the uncommon public clonotypes contracted or remained stable. Clonality was higher at baseline than in age-matched healthy donors and tracked circulating CD8+ T-cell counts.

Concerning this clone: Its antigen is currently unknown.

Trimming cost V 2 bases and J 8 bases; bases outside gene matches: 13. Germline CDR1 and CDR2: MNHEY and SVGAGI. This CDR3 contains 16 residues. Measured with immunoSEQ multiplex PCR; TCRdb has only the in-frame clones, and not every one. The sample records 150,000 to 200,000 clones, approximately 80% being singletons. This specimen was PBMCs, taken after 24 months of ibrutinib treatment. The rearrangement joins TRBV6-5 to TRBJ1-2; 8 bases agree with TRBD1. The receptor comes from a human donor with chronic lymphocytic leukemia. CDR3 DNA: TGTGCCAGCAGTTACACACGGTCACAGGGGGGACGGGGCTACACCTTC. Translated, it gives CASSYTRSQGGRGYTF.